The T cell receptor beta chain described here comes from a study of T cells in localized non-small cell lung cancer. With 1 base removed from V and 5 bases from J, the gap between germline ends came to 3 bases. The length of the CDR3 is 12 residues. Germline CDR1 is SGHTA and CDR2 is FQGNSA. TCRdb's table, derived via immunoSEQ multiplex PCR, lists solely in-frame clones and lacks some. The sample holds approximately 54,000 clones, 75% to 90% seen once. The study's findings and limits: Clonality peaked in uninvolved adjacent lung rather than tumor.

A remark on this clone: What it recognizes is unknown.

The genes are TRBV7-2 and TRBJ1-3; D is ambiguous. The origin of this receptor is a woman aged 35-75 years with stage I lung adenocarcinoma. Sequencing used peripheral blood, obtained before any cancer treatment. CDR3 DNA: TGTGCCAGCAGCTTAGGGCGAAACACCATATATTTT. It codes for CASSLGRNTIYF.